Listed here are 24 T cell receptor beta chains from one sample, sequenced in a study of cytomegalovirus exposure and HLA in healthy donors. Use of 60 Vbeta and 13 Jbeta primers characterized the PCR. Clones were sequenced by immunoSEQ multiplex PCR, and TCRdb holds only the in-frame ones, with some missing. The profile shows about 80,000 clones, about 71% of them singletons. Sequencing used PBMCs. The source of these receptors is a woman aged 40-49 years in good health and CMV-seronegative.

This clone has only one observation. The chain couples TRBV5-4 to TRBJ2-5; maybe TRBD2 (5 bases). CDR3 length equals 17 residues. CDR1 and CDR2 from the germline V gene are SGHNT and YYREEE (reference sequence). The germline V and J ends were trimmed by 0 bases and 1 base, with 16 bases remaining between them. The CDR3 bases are TGTGCCAGCAGCTTGGGACTTGGAGGTACAGCCCAAGAGACCCAGTACTTC. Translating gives CASSLGLGGTAQETQYF.

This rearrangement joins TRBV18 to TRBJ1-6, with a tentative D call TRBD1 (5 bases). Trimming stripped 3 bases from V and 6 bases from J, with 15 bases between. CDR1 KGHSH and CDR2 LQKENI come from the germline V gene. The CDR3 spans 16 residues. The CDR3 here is CASSPYTPGGNSPLHF. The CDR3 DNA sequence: TGTGCCAGCTCACCCTACACCCCGGGGGGTAATTCACCCCTCCACTTT.

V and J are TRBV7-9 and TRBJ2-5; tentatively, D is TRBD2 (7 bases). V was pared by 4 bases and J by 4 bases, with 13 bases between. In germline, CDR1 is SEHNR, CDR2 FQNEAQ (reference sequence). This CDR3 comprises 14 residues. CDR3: CASSSIRGGETQYF. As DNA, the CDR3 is TGTGCCAGCAGCTCAATAAGGGGGGGAGAGACCCAGTACTTC.

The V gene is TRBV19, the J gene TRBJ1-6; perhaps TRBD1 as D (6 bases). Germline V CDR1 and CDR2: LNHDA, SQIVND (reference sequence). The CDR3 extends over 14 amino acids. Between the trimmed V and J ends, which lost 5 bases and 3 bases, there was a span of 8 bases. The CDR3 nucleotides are TGTGCCAGTAGTCGGACAGACTATAATTCACCCCTCCACTTT. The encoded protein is CASSRTDYNSPLHF.

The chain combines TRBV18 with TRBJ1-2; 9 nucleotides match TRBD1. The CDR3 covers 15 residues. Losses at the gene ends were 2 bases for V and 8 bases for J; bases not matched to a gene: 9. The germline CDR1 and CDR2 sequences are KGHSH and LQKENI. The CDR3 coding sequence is TGTGCCAGCTCACCAACCCTGGGACAGGGTGACGGCTACACCTTC. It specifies CASSPTLGQGDGYTF.

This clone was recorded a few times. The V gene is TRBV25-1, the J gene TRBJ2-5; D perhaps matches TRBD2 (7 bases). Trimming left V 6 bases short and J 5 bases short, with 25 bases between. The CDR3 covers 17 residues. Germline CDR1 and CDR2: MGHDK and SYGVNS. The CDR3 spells CASRINPPRGADETQYF. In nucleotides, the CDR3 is TGTGCCAGCAGAATTAATCCTCCCCGGGGGGCTGATGAGACCCAGTACTTC.

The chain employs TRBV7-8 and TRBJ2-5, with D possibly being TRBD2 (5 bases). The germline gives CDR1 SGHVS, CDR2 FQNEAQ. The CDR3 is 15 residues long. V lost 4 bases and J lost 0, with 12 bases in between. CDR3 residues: CASSSGLPYQETQYF. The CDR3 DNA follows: TGTGCCAGCAGCTCAGGACTTCCGTACCAAGAGACCCAGTACTTC. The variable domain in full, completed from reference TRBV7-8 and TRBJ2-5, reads GAGVSQSPRYKVAKRGQDVALRCDPISGHVSLFWYQQALGQGPEFLTYFQNEAQLDKSGLPSDRFFAERPEGSVSTLKIQRTQQEDSAVYLCASSSGLPYQETQYFGPGTRLLVL.

The CDR3 region is CASSLAGLAGGITGELFF. CDR3 coding DNA: TGCGCCAGCAGCTTGGCTGGACTAGCGGGGGGAATCACCGGGGAGCTGTTTTTT. This sequence joins TRBV5-1 and TRBJ2-2, with 14 bases that match TRBD2. The CDR3 runs 18 residues. The V and J ends lost 0 bases and 4 bases, in that order; junction bases with no gene match: 5. Germline CDR1 and CDR2: SGHRS and YFSETQ.

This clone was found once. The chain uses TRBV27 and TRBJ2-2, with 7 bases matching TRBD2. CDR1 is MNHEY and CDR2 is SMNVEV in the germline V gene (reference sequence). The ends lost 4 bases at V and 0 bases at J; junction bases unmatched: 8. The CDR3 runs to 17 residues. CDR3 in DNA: TGTGCCAGCAGTTGGAGATCTAGCGGAACGAACACCGGGGAGCTGTTTTTT. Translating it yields CASSWRSSGTNTGELFF.

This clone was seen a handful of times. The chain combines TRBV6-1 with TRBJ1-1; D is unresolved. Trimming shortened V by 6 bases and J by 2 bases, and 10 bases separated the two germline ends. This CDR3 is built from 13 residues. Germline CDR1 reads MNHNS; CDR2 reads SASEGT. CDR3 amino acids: CASSPGENTEAFF. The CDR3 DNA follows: TGTGCCAGCAGCCCAGGCGAAAACACTGAAGCTTTCTTT.

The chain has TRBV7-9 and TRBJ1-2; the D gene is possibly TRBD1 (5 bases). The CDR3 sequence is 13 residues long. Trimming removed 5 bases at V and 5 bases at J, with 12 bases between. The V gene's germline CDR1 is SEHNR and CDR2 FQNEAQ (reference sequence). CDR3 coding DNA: TGTGCCAGCAGCGAGACAGCCCGATATGGCTACACCTTC. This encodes CASSETARYGYTF.

The CDR3 protein is CASRRAGTQSSYEQYF. CDR3 sequence (DNA): TGTGCCAGCAGGCGCGCCGGGACACAGTCCTCCTACGAGCAGTACTTC. The chain is built from TRBV28 and TRBJ2-7, with D perhaps TRBD1 (6 bases). Germline loops: CDR1 MDHEN, CDR2 SYDVKM. The germline V and J ends were trimmed by 6 bases and 0 bases, with 18 bases remaining between them. The CDR3 covers 16 residues.

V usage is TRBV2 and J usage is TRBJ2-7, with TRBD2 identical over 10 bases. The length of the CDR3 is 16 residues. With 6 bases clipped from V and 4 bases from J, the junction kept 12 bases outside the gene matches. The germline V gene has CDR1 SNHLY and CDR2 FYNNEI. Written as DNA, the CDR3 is TGTGCCAGCAGAGAGCGAGCGGGAGGGCAGGGATACGAGCAGTACTTC. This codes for CASRERAGGQGYEQYF. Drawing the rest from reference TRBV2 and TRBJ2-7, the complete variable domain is EPEVTQTPSHQVTQMGQEVILRCVPISNHLYFYWYRQILGQKVEFLVSFYNNEISEKSEIFDDQFSVERPDGSNFTLKIRSTKLEDSAMYFCASRERAGGQGYEQYFGPGTRLTVT.

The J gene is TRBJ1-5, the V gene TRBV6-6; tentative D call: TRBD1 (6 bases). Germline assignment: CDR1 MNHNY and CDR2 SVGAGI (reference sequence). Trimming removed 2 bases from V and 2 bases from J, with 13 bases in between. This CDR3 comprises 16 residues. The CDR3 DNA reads TGTGCCAGCAGTTACCCCGGACAGTCCGGCAATCAGCCCCAGCATTTT. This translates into CASSYPGQSGNQPQHF.

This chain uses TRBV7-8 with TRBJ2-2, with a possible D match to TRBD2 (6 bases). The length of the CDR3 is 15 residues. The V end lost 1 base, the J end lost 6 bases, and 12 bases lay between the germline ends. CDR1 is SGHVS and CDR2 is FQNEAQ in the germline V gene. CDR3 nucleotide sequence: TGTGCCAGCAGCTTAGTGGGGGGAGTCCCCGGGGAGCTGTTTTTT. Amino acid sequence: CASSLVGGVPGELFF.

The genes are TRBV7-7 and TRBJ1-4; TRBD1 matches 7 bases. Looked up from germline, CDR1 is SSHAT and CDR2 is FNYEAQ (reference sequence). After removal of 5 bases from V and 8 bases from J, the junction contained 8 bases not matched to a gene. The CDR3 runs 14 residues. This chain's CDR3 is CASSRGQVGEKLFF. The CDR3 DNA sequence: TGTGCCAGCAGCCGAGGACAGGTCGGGGAAAAACTGTTTTTT.

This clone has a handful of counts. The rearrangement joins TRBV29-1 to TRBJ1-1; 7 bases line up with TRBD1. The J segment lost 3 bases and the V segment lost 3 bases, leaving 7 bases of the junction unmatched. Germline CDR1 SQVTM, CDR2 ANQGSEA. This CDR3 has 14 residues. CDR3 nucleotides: TGCAGCGTTGATAGAGGGGGCGCTGACACTGAAGCTTTCTTT. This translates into CSVDRGGADTEAFF.

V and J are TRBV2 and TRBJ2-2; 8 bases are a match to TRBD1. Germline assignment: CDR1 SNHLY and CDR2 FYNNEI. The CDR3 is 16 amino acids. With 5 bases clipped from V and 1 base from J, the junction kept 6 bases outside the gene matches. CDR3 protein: CASSIQGVMNTGELFF. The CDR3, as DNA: TGTGCCAGCAGTATACAGGGGGTAATGAACACCGGGGAGCTGTTTTTT.

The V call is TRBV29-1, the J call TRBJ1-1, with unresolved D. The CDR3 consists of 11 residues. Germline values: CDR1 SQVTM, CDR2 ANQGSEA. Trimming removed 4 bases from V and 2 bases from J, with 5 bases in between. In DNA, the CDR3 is TGCAGCGTTGTATTTAACACTGAAGCTTTCTTT. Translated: CSVVFNTEAFF.

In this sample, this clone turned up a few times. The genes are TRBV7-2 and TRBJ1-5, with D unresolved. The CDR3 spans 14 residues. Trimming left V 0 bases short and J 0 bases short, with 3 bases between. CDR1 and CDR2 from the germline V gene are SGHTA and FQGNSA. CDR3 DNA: TGTGCCAGCAGCTTAGCTCATAGCAATCAGCCCCAGCATTTT. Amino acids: CASSLAHSNQPQHF.

The CDR3, as DNA: TGTGCCAGCAGTGCCCGACGGGGTGAGCAGTACTTC. Its protein is CASSARRGEQYF. The chain uses TRBV6-1 and TRBJ2-7; maybe TRBD2 (5 bases). CDR1 MNHNS and CDR2 SASEGT come from the germline V gene. CDR3 length: 12 amino acids. V lost 4 bases, J lost 7 bases, and 11 bases lay in between.

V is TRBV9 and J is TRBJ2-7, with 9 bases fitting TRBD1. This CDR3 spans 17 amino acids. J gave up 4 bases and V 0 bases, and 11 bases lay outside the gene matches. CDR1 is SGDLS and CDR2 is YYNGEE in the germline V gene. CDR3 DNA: TGTGCCAGCAGCGTAGGCCCAGGGGGGGGGACAGGGTACGAGCAGTACTTC. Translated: CASSVGPGGGTGYEQYF.

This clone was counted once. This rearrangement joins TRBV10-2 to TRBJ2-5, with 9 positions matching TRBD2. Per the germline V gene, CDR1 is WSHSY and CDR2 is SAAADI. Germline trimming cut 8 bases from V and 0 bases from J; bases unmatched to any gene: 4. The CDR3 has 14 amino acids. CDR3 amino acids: CASRRLADQETQYF. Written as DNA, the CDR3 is TGCGCCAGCCGCCGACTAGCGGACCAAGAGACCCAGTACTTC.

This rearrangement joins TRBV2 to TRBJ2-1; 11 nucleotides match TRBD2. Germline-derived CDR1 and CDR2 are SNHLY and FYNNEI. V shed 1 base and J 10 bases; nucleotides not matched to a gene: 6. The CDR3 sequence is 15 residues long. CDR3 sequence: CASSEGVAGGWEQFF. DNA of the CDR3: TGTGCCAGCAGTGAAGGGGTAGCGGGAGGGTGGGAGCAGTTCTTC.